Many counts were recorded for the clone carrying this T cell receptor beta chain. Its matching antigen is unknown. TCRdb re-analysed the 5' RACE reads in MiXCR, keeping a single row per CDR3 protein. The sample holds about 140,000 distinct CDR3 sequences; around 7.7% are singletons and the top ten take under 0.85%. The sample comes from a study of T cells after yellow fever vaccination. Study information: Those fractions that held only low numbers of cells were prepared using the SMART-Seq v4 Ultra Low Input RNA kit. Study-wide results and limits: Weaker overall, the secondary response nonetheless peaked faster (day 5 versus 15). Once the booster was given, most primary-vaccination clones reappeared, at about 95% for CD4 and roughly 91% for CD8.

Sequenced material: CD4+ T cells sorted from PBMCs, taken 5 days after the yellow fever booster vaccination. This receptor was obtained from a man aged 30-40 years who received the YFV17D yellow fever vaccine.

The CDR3 loop reads CAISGTSGSNTGELFF. CDR3 bases: TGTGCCATCAGTGGGACTAGCGGTTCGAACACCGGGGAGCTGTTTTTT. This sequence joins TRBV10-3 and TRBJ2-2, with 10 bases lining up with TRBD2. The CDR3 sequence is 16 residues long. J was trimmed by 0 bases and V by 4 bases; bases with no gene match: 2. Germline assignment: CDR1 ENHRY and CDR2 SYGVKD.